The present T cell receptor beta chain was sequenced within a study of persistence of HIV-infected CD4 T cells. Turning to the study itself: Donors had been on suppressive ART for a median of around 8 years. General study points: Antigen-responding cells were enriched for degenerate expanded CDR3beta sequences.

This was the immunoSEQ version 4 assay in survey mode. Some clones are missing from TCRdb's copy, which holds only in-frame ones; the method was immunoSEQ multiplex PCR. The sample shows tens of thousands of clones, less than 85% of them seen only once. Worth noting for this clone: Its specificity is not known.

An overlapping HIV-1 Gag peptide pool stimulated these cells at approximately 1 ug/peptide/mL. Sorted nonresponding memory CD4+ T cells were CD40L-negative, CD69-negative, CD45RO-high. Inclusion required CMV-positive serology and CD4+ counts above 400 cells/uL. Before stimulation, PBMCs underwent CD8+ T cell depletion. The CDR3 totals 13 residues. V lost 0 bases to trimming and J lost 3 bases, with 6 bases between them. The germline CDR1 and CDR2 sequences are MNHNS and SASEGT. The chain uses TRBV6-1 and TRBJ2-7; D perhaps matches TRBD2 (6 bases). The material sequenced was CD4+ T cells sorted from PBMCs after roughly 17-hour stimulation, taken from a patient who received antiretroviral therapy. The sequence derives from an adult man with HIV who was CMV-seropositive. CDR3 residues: CASSEARGYEQYF. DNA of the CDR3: TGTGCCAGCAGTGAAGCGCGGGGCTACGAGCAGTACTTC.